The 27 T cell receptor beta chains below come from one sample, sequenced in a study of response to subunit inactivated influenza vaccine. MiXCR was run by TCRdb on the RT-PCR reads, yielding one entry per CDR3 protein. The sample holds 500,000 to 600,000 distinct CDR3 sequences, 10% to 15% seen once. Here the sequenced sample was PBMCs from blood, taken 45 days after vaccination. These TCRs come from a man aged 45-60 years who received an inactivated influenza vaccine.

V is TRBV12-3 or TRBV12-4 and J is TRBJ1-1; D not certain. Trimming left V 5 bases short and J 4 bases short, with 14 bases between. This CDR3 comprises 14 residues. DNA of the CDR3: TGTGCCAGCAGTGGACCCTCGGGTGTCACTGAAGCTTTCTTT. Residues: CASSGPSGVTEAFF.

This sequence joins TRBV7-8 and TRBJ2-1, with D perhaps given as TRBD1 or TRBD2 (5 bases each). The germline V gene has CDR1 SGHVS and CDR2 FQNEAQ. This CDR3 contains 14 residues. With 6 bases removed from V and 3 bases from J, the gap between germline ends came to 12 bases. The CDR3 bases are TGTGCCAGCAGGCCACCGGGACGCTACAATGAGCAGTTCTTC. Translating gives CASRPPGRYNEQFF.

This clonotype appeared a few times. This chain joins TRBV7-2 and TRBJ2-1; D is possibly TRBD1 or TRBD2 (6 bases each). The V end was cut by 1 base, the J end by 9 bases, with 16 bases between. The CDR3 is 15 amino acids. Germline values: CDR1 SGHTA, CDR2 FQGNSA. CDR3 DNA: TGTGCCAGCAGCTTAGTAAACAGGGTGGGAGGTGAGCAGTTCTTC. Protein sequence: CASSLVNRVGGEQFF.

CDR3 sequence (DNA): TGCGCCAGCAGCTCGGGGGACAGCACAGATACGCAGTATTTT. Protein: CASSSGDSTDTQYF. This chain joins TRBV5-1 and TRBJ2-3; tentative D call: TRBD2 (6 bases). The CDR3 covers 14 residues. Per germline, CDR1 SGHRS and CDR2 YFSETQ. The ends were cut back, 3 bases at V and 0 bases at J, with 8 bases in the middle.

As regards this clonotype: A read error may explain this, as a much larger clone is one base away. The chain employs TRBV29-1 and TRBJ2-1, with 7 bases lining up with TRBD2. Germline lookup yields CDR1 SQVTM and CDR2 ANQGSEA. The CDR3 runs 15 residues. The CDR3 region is CSVPGGRGAYNEHFF. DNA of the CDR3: TGCAGCGTCCCCGGGGGGAGAGGAGCCTACAATGAGCATTTCTTC.

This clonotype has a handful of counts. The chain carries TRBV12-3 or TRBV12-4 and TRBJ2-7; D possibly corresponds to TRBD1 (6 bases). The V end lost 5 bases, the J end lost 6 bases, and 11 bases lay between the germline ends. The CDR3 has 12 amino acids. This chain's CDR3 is CASSLDRREQYF. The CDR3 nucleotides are TGTGCCAGCAGTCTTGACAGGCGCGAGCAGTACTTC.

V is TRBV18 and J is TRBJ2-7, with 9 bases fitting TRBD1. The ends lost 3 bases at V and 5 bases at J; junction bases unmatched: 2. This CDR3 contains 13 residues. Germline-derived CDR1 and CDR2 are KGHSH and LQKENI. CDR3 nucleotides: TGTGCCAGCTCACCGGGACAGGGCGACGAGCAGTACTTC. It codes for CASSPGQGDEQYF.

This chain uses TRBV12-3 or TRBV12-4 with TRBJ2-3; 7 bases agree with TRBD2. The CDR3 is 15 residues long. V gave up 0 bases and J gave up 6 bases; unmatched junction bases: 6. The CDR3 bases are TGTGCCAGCAGTTTAGCGGGACGGGGGGACGATACGCAGTATTTT. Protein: CASSLAGRGDDTQYF.

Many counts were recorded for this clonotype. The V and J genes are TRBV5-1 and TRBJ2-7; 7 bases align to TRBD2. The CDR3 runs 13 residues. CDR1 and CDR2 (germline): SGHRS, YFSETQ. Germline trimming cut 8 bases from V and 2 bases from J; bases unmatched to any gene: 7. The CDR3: CARLTGTTYEQYF. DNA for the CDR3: TGCGCCAGATTAACCGGGACTACCTACGAGCAGTACTTC.

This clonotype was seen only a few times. CDR3 DNA: TGCAGCGTTGAAGATAGGGGCTCTGGGGCCAACGTCCTGACTTTC. Its translation: CSVEDRGSGANVLTF. The chain links TRBV29-1 to TRBJ2-6; D is perhaps TRBD1 (5 bases). The germline V gene encodes CDR1 SQVTM and CDR2 ANQGSEA. This CDR3 comprises 15 residues. V lost 0 bases, J lost 0 bases, and 6 bases lay in between.

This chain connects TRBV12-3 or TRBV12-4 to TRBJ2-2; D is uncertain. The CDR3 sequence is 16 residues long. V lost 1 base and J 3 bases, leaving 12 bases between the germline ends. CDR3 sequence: CASSLEGTADTGELFF. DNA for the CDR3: TGTGCCAGCAGTTTAGAGGGAACCGCGGACACCGGGGAGCTGTTTTTT.

CDR3 nucleotide sequence: TGTGCCAGCAGCTTAGTTCTTGTGGGGGGGCTCTACAATGAGCAGTTCTTC. Translation gives CASSLVLVGGLYNEQFF. This chain connects TRBV11-2 to TRBJ2-1; possible D gene TRBD2, 7 bases. V dropped 1 base and J dropped 3 bases, with 16 bases sitting between them. Germline values: CDR1 SGHAT, CDR2 FQNNGV. The CDR3 is 17 residues long.

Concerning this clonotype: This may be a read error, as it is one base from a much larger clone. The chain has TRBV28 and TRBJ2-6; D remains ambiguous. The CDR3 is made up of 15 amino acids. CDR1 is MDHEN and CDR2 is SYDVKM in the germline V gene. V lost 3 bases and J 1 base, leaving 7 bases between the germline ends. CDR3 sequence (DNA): TGTGCCAGCAGTTTTTTGGGTTCTGGGGCCAACGTCCTGACTTTC. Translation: CASSFLGSGANVLTF.

The CDR3 region has the DNA TGCGCCAGCAGCCAAGGCGGGACTGCAGATAAGCAGTACTTC. Amino acid sequence: CASSQGGTADKQYF. V gene TRBV4-1 combines with J gene TRBJ2-7; D is perhaps TRBD2 (6 bases). Germline-derived CDR1 and CDR2 are MGHRA and YSYEKL. V was pared by 1 base and J by 8 bases, with 15 bases between. This CDR3 comprises 14 residues.

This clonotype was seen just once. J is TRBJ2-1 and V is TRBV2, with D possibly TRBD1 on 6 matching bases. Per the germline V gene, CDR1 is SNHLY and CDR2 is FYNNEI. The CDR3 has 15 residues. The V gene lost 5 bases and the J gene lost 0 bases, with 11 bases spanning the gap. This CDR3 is CASSRTAYSYNEQFF. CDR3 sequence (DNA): TGTGCCAGCAGTCGGACAGCCTACTCCTACAATGAGCAGTTCTTC.

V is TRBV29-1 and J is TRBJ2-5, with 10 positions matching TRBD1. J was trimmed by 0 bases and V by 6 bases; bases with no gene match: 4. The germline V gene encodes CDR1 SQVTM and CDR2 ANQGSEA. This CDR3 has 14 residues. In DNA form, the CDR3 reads TGCAGCGTGACAGGGGGCCCGTACCAAGAGACCCAGTACTTC. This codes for CSVTGGPYQETQYF.

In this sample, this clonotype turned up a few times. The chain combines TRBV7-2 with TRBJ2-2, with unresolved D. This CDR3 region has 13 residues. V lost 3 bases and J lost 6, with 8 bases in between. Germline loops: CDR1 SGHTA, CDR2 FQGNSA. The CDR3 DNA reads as TGTGCCAGCAGCTTCATCCGGCCCGGGGAGCTGTTTTTT. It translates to CASSFIRPGELFF. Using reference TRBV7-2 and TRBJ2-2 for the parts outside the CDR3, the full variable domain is GAGVSQSPSNKVTEKGKDVELRCDPISGHTALYWYRQSLGQGLEFLIYFQGNSAPDKSGLPSDRFSAERTGGSVSTLTIQRTQQEDSAVYLCASSFIRPGELFFGEGSRLTVL.

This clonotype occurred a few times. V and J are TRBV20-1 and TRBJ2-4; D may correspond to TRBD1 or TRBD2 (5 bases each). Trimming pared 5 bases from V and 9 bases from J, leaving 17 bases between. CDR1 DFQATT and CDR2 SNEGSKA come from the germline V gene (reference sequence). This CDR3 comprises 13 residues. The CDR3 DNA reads TGCAGTGCTGCCGTTGGGGGTTCACTCATTCAGTACTTC. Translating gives CSAAVGGSLIQYF.

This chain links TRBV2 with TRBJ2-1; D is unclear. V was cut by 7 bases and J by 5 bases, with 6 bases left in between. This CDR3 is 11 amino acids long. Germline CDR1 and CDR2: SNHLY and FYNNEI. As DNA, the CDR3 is TGTGCCAGCAAATTAGACAATGAGCAGTTCTTC. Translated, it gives CASKLDNEQFF.

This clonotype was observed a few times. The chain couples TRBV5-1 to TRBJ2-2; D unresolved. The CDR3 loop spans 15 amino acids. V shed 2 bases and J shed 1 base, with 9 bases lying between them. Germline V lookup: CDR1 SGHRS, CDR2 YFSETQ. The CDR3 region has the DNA TGCGCCAGCAGCTTAAGATGGATGAACACCGGGGAGCTGTTTTTT. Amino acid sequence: CASSLRWMNTGELFF.

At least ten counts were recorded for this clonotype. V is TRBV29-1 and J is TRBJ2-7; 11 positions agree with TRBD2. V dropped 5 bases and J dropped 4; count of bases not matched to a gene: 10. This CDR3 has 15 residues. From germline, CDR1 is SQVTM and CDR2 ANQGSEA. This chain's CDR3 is CSVLKLAGVRYEQYF. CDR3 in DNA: TGCAGCGTTCTAAAACTAGCGGGGGTCAGGTACGAGCAGTACTTC.

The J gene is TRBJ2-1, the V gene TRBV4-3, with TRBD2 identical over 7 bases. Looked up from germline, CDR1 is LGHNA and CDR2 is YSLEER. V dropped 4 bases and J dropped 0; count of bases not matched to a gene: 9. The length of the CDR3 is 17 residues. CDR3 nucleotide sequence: TGCGCCAGCAGCCCCCTAGAGGGACTAAGCTCCTACAATGAGCAGTTCTTC. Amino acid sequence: CASSPLEGLSSYNEQFF.

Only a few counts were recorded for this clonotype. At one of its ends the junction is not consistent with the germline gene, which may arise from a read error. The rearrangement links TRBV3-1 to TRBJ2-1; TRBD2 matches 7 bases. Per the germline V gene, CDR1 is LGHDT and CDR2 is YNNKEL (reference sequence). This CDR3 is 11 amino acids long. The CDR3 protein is CASSQGTRAVF. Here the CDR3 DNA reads TGTGCCAGCAGCCAAGGGACTAGGGCGGTCTTC.

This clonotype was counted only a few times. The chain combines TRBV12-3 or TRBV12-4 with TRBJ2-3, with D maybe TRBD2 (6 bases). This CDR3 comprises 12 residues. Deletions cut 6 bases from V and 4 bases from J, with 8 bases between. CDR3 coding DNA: TGTGCCAGCAGGGCTAGCGCAGATACGCAGTATTTT. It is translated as CASRASADTQYF.

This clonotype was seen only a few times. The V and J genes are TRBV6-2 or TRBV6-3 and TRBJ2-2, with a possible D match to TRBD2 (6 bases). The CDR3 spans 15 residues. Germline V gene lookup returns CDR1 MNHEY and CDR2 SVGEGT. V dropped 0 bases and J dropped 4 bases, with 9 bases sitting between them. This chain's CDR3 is CASSYSRTITGELFF. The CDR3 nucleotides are TGTGCCAGCAGTTACTCTAGGACTATCACCGGGGAGCTGTTTTTT.

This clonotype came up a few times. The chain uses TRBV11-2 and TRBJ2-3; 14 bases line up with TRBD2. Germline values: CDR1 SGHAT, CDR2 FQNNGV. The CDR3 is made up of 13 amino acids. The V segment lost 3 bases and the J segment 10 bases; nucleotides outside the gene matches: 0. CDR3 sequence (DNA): TGTGCCAGCAGCTTGGGACTAGCGGGAGCGCAGTATTTT. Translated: CASSLGLAGAQYF. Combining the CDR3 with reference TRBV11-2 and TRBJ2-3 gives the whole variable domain EAGVAQSPRYKIIEKRQSVAFWCNPISGHATLYWYQQILGQGPKLLIQFQNNGVVDDSQLPKDRFSAERLKGVDSTLKIQPAKLEDSAVYLCASSLGLAGAQYFGPGTRLTVL.

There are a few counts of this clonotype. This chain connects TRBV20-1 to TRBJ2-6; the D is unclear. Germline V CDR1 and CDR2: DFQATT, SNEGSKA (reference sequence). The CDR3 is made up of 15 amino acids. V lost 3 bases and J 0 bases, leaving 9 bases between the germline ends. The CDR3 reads CSASNSDSGANVLTF. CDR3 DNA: TGCAGTGCTAGTAACAGTGACTCTGGGGCCAACGTCCTGACTTTC.